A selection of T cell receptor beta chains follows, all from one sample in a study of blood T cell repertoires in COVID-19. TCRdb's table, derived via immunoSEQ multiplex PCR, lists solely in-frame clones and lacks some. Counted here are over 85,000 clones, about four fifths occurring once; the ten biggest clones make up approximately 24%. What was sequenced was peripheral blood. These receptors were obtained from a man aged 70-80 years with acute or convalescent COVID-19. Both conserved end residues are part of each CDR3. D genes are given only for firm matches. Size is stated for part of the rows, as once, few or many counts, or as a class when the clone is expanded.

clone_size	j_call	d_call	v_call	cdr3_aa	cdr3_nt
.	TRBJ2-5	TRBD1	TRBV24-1	CATSDPGQGETQYF	TGTGCCACCAGTGATCCGGGACAGGGGGAGACCCAGTACTTC
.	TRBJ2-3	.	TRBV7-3	CASSPRATDTQYF	TGTGCCAGCAGCCCGAGGGCGACAGATACGCAGTATTTT
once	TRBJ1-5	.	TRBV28	CASSLLAEGQPQHF	TGTGCCAGCAGCCTGTTGGCAGAGGGACAGCCCCAGCATTTT
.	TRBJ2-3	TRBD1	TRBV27	CASSYRGGDTQYF	TGTGCCAGCAGTTACAGGGGCGGCGATACGCAGTATTTT
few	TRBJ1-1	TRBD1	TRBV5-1	CASSTDRGQTEAFF	TGCGCCAGCAGCACCGACAGGGGGCAGACTGAAGCTTTCTTT
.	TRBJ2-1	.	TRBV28	CASSLIGRAYNEQFF	TGTGCCAGCAGTTTAATCGGGCGGGCTTACAATGAGCAGTTCTTC
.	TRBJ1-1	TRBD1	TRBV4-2	CASSQAGTANTEAFF	TGTGCCAGCAGCCAAGCCGGGACAGCGAACACTGAAGCTTTCTTT
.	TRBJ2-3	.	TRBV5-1	CASSPPSTDTQYF	TGCGCCAGCAGCCCCCCTAGCACAGATACGCAGTATTTT
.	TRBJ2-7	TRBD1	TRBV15	CATSRDRGTGSYEQYF	TGTGCCACCAGCAGAGATAGGGGGACAGGGTCCTACGAGCAGTACTTC
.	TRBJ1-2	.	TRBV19	CASSIKPLRGGHPSYGYTF	TGTGCCAGTAGTATAAAACCCCTTAGGGGGGGCCACCCCAGCTATGGCTACACCTTC
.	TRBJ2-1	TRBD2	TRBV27	CASTPASGYNEQFF	TGTGCCAGCACCCCGGCTAGCGGCTACAATGAGCAGTTCTTC
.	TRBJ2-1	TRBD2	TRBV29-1	CSVAGTSGSPSYNEQFF	TGCAGCGTAGCCGGGACTAGCGGGAGCCCCTCCTACAATGAGCAGTTCTTC
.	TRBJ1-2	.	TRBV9	CASSARGGRAIGYTF	TGTGCCAGCAGCGCCCGCGGGGGGAGGGCTATTGGCTACACCTTC
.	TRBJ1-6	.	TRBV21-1	CASSDETGIEPPLHF	TGTGCCAGCAGCGATGAGACAGGGATAGAGCCACCCCTCCACTTT
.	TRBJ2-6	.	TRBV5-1	CASSFRVSGANVLTF	TGCGCCAGCAGTTTCAGGGTCTCTGGGGCCAACGTCCTGACTTTC
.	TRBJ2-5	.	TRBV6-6	CASSPRGETQYF	TGTGCCAGCAGCCCCCGGGGGGAGACCCAGTACTTC
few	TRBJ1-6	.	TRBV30	CAWMGGQGYSPLHF	TGTGCCTGGATGGGGGGGCAGGGTTATTCACCCCTCCACTTT
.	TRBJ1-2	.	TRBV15	CATSIPTGPYGYTF	TGTGCCACCAGCATTCCGACAGGACCCTATGGCTACACCTTC
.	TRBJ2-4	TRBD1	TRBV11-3	CASSSRQGGIQYF	TGTGCCAGCAGCTCCCGACAGGGCGGCATTCAGTACTTC
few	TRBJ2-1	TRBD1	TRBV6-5	CASSSEGQGTNEQFF	TGTGCCAGCAGTTCGGAGGGACAGGGGACCAATGAGCAGTTCTTC
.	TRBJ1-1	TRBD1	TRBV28	CASSFTRYRGPTEAFF	TGTGCCAGCAGTTTTACTCGGTACAGGGGGCCTACTGAAGCTTTCTTT
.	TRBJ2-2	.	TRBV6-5	CASTSRGFYGELFF	TGTGCCAGCACCTCCCGGGGTTTTTACGGGGAGCTGTTTTTT
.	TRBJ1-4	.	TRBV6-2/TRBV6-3	CASSYNGKTNEKLFF	TGTGCCAGCAGTTACAACGGGAAGACTAATGAAAAACTGTTTTTT
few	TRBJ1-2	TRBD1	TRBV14	CASSQFAGGGYGYTF	TGTGCCAGCAGCCAATTTGCAGGGGGTGGCTATGGCTACACCTTC
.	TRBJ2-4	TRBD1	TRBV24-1	CATSDTTGGNIQYF	TGTGCCACCAGCGACACAACAGGGGGAAACATTCAGTACTTC